Only one count was recorded for the clone carrying this T cell receptor (beta chain). Germline V CDR1 and CDR2: MNHEY, SVGAGI. The CDR3 is 15 residues long. Trimming took 2 bases from V and 8 from J, leaving 18 bases between them. The record originates from a study of blood T cell repertoires in COVID-19. Profiling relied on immunoSEQ multiplex PCR, and the TCRdb table lists in-frame clones only, not all of them. The sample carries about 130,000 clones, approximately 80% recorded once. Cohort 3 donors were reported recovered after two negative PCRs, clearance, or symptom resolution. The material sequenced was PBMCs or T cells enriched from blood (not recorded which). The origin of this receptor is a man aged 45-65 years who had recovered from COVID-19. The genes are TRBV6-5 and TRBJ1-2, with D maybe TRBD1 (5 bases). The CDR3 sequence is CASSYGRGTYGGYTF. The CDR3 nucleotides are TGTGCCAGCAGTTACGGGCGGGGGACCTATGGAGGCTACACCTTC.